Below, 19 T cell receptor beta chains from the same sample are listed, as sequenced in a study of OX40 agonist ivuxolimab in advanced cancers. Data came from immunoSEQ multiplex PCR; TCRdb stores just in-frame clones and leaves some out. The table records about 1,000 clones, 65% to 85% of them present only once. Sequences were derived from CD4+ or CD8+ T cells sorted from blood, sampled in a trial of the OX40 agonist ivuxolimab. Source of these receptors: an adult with an advanced solid tumor such as melanoma, head and neck, liver or kidney cancer.

The J gene is TRBJ2-6, the V gene TRBV7-7, with D uncertain. Germline V lookup: CDR1 SSHAT, CDR2 FNYEAQ (reference sequence). Trimming stripped 5 bases from V and 5 bases from J, with 22 bases between. The CDR3 is 18 residues long. The CDR3 spells CASSACGVPQSRANVLTF. For the CDR3, the DNA is TGTGCCAGCAGCGCGTGCGGAGTGCCACAAAGTCGGGCCAACGTCCTGACTTTC.

The chain is built from TRBV13 and TRBJ2-1, with 11 positions matching TRBD2. The V gene's germline CDR1 is PRHDT and CDR2 FYEKMQ (reference sequence). J gave up 6 bases and V 2 bases, and 3 bases lay outside the gene matches. There are 15 residues in the CDR3. The DNA of the CDR3 is TGTGCCAGCAGCTTAAGGGGACTAGCGGCCAATGAGCAGTTCTTC. This translates into CASSLRGLAANEQFF. Looking up the rest from reference TRBV13 and TRBJ2-1 gives the full variable domain: AAGVIQSPRHLIKEKRETATLKCYPIPRHDTVYWYQQGPGQDPQFLISFYEKMQSDKGSIPDRFSAQQFSDYHSELNMSSLELGDSALYFCASSLRGLAANEQFFGPGTRLTVL.

The chain is built from TRBV18 and TRBJ2-5; 12 bases map to TRBD2. Per the germline V gene, CDR1 is KGHSH and CDR2 is LQKENI. Trimming cost V 2 bases and J 9 bases; bases outside gene matches: 10. This CDR3 is 16 amino acids long. CDR3 sequence: CASSPGLAGRDGAQYF. The CDR3 DNA follows: TGTGCCAGCTCACCAGGACTAGCGGGGCGGGACGGGGCCCAGTACTTC.

This chain uses TRBV11-2 with TRBJ2-1, with 7 bases matching TRBD2. There are 12 residues in the CDR3. CDR1 SGHAT and CDR2 FQNNGV come from the germline V gene. Losses at the gene ends were 5 bases for V and 15 bases for J; bases not matched to a gene: 10. This CDR3 reads CASSPEGLVRFF. The CDR3 DNA reads TGTGCCAGCAGCCCCGAAGGACTAGTACGGTTCTTC.

Sample share makes this clone large. V is TRBV19 and J is TRBJ2-3; TRBD2 might be the D (6 bases). Trimming pared 7 bases from V and 6 bases from J, leaving 20 bases between. There are 15 residues in the CDR3. Germline CDR1 LNHDA, CDR2 SQIVND (reference sequence). The CDR3 region has the DNA TGTGCCAGTAACAAGGCGGGACTCCGAATGGATACGCAGTATTTT. It specifies CASNKAGLRMDTQYF. The variable domain in full, with the rest retrieved from reference TRBV19 and TRBJ2-3, is DGGITQSPKYLFRKEGQNVTLSCEQNLNHDAMYWYRQDPGQGLRLIYYSQIVNDFQKGDIAEGYSVSREKKESFPLTVTSAQKNPTAFYLCASNKAGLRMDTQYFGPGTRLTVL.

The rearrangement joins TRBV30 to TRBJ2-1; D is unresolved. Germline V gene data show CDR1 as GTSNPN and CDR2 as SVGIG (reference sequence). V lost 0 bases and J 10 bases, leaving 4 bases between the germline ends. The CDR3 length is 10 residues. The CDR3 DNA is TGTGCCTGGAGTGTGAGAGAGCAGTTCTTC. This codes for CAWSVREQFF. The complete variable domain, with remaining parts taken from reference TRBV30 and TRBJ2-1, reads SQTIHQWPATLVQPVGSPLSLECTVEGTSNPNLYWYRQAAGRGLQLLFYSVGIGQISSEVPQNLSASRPQDRQFILSSKKLLLSDSGFYLCAWSVREQFFGPGTRLTVL.

The chain carries TRBV7-2 and TRBJ2-7; 11 positions agree with TRBD2. The CDR3 spans 15 residues. V gave up 5 bases and J gave up 5 bases; unmatched junction bases: 8. CDR1 is SGHTA, CDR2 FQGNSA, per germline. In DNA form, the CDR3 reads TGTGCCAGCAGCCTACTAGCGGGAGTCATGAACGAGCAGTACTTC. Protein sequence: CASSLLAGVMNEQYF.

This clone is labeled large (0.1 to 1%). The chain joins TRBV7-2 to TRBJ2-1, with TRBD2 matching over 8 bases. V trimming: 2 bases; J trimming: 3 bases; junction bases outside the gene matches: 3. The germline V gene encodes CDR1 SGHTA and CDR2 FQGNSA. This CDR3 is 15 amino acids long. Here the CDR3 DNA reads TGTGCCAGCAGCTTAAGCGGGAGCCACTACAATGAGCAGTTCTTC. It specifies CASSLSGSHYNEQFF.

A few counts support this clone. The chain has TRBV4-1 and TRBJ1-1; D not resolved. CDR1 is MGHRA, CDR2 YSYEKL, per germline. V dropped 1 base and J dropped 9 bases, with 12 bases sitting between them. CDR3 length: 13 residues. CDR3 sequence: CASSQVEQSQAFF. The CDR3 bases are TGCGCCAGCAGCCAAGTAGAACAGAGCCAAGCTTTCTTT.

The chain joins TRBV19 to TRBJ2-5; TRBD2 might be the D (5 bases). Per the germline V gene, CDR1 is LNHDA and CDR2 is SQIVND (reference sequence). This CDR3 has 13 residues. The V end was cut by 5 bases, the J end by 1 base, with 8 bases between. The CDR3 region is CASSRTLQETQYF. The CDR3 nucleotides read TGTGCCAGTAGTCGGACTCTCCAAGAGACCCAGTACTTC.

The chain couples TRBV6-1 to TRBJ1-2; TRBD1 is a possible D gene (6 bases). With 1 base removed from V and 7 bases from J, the gap between germline ends came to 13 bases. CDR1 is MNHNS, CDR2 SASEGT, per germline. The CDR3 spans 14 residues. The chain's CDR3 is CASSEEGWGAGYTF. CDR3 coding DNA: TGTGCCAGCAGTGAAGAAGGATGGGGGGCTGGCTACACCTTC.

V gene TRBV7-2 combines with J gene TRBJ1-1; D remains ambiguous. This CDR3 spans 12 amino acids. With 6 bases removed from V and 1 base from J, the gap between germline ends came to 6 bases. Germline CDR1 and CDR2: SGHTA and FQGNSA. The CDR3 loop is CASRPANTEAFF. The CDR3 DNA follows: TGTGCCAGCAGGCCGGCGAACACTGAAGCTTTCTTT.

The rearrangement links TRBV27 to TRBJ2-3; weak D call: TRBD1 (6 bases). The germline V gene encodes CDR1 MNHEY and CDR2 SMNVEV (reference sequence). This CDR3 spans 15 amino acids. V lost 2 bases and J 0 bases, leaving 9 bases between the germline ends. The CDR3 region is CASSLRGQSTDTQYF. CDR3 DNA: TGTGCCAGCAGTTTACGAGGACAGAGCACAGATACGCAGTATTTT.

The CDR3: CASSSPGQNLNSPLHF. The CDR3, as DNA: TGTGCCAGCAGCTCCCCCGGACAGAACCTAAATTCACCCCTCCACTTT. The V gene is TRBV5-6, the J gene TRBJ1-6; D is perhaps TRBD1 (6 bases). This CDR3 region has 16 residues. The V and J ends lost 3 bases and 7 bases respectively, with 17 bases between them. Germline V gene lookup returns CDR1 SGHDT and CDR2 YYEEEE. The full variable domain, in which reference TRBV5-6 and TRBJ1-6 provide the parts outside the CDR3, is DAGVTQSPTHLIKTRGQQVTLRCSPKSGHDTVSWYQQALGQGPQFIFQYYEEEERQRGNFPDRFSGHQFPNYSSELNVNALLLGDSALYLCASSSPGQNLNSPLHFGNGTRLTVT.

V gene TRBV5-5 combines with J gene TRBJ1-1; TRBD1 aligns across 8 bases. The CDR3 runs to 15 residues. J was trimmed by 1 base and V by 4 bases; bases with no gene match: 6. In germline, CDR1 is SGHKS, CDR2 YYEKEE (reference sequence). DNA for the CDR3: TGTGCCAGCAGCCCGGGCCAGGGGGCGAACACTGAAGCTTTCTTT. It yields the protein CASSPGQGANTEAFF.

This clone turned up a few times. The chain combines TRBV4-3 with TRBJ2-3, with TRBD2 identical over 10 bases. Trimming took 1 base from V and 3 from J; bases not matched to a gene: 4. This CDR3 contains 16 residues. Germline assignment: CDR1 LGHNA and CDR2 YSLEER. Here the CDR3 reads CASSQGASGSTDTQYF. The CDR3 coding sequence is TGCGCCAGCAGCCAAGGGGCTAGCGGGAGTACAGATACGCAGTATTTT.

The chain employs TRBV7-2 and TRBJ1-1; D might be TRBD1 (5 bases). The CDR3 has 15 residues. Between the trimmed V and J ends, which lost 1 base and 4 bases, there was a span of 13 bases. In germline, CDR1 is SGHTA, CDR2 FQGNSA. CDR3 residues: CASSLGRWGGTEAFF. CDR3 DNA sequence: TGTGCCAGCAGCTTAGGGAGGTGGGGGGGCACTGAAGCTTTCTTT.

This clone has just a few counts. The genes are TRBV30 and TRBJ2-1, with 7 bases fitting TRBD1. This CDR3 is built from 13 residues. Germline lookup yields CDR1 GTSNPN and CDR2 SVGIG (reference sequence). The trim removed 5 bases at V and 6 bases at J, leaving 7 bases unmatched. CDR3 loop: CAWAGGLGNEQFF. For the CDR3, the DNA is TGTGCCTGGGCAGGGGGTTTAGGCAATGAGCAGTTCTTC.

This rearrangement joins TRBV27 to TRBJ1-5; D ambiguous. The germline V gene has CDR1 MNHEY and CDR2 SMNVEV (reference sequence). V lost 5 bases and J lost 3, with 11 bases in between. The CDR3 sequence is 14 residues long. CDR3 coding DNA: TGTGCCAGCAGTCCCTCTGGTATCAATCAGCCCCAGCATTTT. Translated, it gives CASSPSGINQPQHF.